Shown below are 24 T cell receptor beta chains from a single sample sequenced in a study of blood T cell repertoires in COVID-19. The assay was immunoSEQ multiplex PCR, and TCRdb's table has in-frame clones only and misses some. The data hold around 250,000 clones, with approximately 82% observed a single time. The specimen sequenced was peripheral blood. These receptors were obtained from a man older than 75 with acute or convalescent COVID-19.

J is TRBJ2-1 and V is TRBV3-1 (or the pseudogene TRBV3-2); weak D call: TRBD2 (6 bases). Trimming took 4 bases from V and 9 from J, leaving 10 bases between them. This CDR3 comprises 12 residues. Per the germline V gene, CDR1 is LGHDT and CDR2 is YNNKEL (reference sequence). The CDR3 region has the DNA TGTGCCAGCAGCCGGCGGGGTACTGAGCAGTTCTTC. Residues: CASSRRGTEQFF.

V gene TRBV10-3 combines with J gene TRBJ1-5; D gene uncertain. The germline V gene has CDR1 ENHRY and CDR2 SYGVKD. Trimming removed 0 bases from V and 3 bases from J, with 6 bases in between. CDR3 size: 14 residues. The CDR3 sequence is CAISESTHNQPQHF. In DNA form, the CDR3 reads TGTGCCATCAGTGAGTCGACACACAATCAGCCCCAGCATTTT.

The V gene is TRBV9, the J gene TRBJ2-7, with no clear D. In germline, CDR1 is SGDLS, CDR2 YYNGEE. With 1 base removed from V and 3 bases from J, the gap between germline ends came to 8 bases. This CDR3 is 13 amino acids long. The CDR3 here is CASSVRSNYEQYF. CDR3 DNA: TGTGCCAGCAGCGTAAGGAGCAACTACGAGCAGTACTTC.

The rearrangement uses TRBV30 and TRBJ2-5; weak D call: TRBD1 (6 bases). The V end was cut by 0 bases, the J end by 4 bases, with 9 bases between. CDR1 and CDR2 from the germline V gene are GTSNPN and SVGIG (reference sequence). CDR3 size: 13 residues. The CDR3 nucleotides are TGTGCCTGGAGTGTACAGGGATCAGAGACCCAGTACTTC. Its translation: CAWSVQGSETQYF.

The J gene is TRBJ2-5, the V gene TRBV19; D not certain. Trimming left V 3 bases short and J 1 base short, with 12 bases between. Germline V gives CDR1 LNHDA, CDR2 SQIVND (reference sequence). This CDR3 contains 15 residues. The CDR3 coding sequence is TGTGCCAGTAGTATTTCCCAAACCGGCCAAGAGACCCAGTACTTC. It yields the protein CASSISQTGQETQYF.

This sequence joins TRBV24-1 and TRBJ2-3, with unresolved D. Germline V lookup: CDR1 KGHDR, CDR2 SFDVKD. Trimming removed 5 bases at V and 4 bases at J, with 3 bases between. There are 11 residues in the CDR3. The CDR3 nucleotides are TGTGCCACCAGTGCATCAGATACGCAGTATTTT. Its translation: CATSASDTQYF.

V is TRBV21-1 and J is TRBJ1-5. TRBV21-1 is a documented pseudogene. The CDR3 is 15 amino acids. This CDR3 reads CASSKAQAEDQPQHF. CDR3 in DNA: TGTGCCAGCAGCAAAGCCCAGGCGGAGGATCAGCCCCAGCATTTT.

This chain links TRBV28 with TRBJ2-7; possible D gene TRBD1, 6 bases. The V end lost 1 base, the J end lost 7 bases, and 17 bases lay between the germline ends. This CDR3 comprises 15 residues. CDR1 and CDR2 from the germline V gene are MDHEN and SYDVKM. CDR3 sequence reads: CASSLFARGIGEQYF. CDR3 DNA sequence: TGTGCCAGCAGTTTATTCGCCAGGGGCATTGGAGAGCAGTACTTC.

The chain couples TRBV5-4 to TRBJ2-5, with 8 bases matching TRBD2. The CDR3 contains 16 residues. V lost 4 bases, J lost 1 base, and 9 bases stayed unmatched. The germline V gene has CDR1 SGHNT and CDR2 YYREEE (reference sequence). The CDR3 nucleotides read TGTGCCAGCAGCCCGGGGGTTCGGGGGGGCCAAGAGACCCAGTACTTC. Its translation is CASSPGVRGGQETQYF.

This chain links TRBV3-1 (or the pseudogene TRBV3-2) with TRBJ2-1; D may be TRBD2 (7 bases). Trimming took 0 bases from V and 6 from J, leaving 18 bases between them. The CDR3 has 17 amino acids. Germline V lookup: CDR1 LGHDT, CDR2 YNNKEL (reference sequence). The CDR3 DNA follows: TGTGCCAGCAGCCAAGATCTGAGGGGGGGACGGAGCAATGAGCAGTTCTTC. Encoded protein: CASSQDLRGGRSNEQFF.

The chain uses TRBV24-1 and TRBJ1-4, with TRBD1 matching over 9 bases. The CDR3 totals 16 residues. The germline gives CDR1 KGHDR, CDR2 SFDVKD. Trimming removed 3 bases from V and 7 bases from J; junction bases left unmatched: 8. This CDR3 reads CATSDPDRGAIEKLFF. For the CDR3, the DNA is TGTGCCACCAGTGATCCTGACAGGGGGGCAATTGAAAAACTGTTTTTT.

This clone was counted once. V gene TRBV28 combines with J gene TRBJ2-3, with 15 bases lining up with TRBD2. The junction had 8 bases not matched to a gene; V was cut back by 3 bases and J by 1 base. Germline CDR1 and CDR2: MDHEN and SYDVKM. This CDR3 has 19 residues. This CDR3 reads CASSLGLAGGRAGTDTQYF. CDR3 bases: TGTGCCAGCAGTTTGGGACTAGCGGGGGGACGAGCAGGCACAGATACGCAGTATTTT.

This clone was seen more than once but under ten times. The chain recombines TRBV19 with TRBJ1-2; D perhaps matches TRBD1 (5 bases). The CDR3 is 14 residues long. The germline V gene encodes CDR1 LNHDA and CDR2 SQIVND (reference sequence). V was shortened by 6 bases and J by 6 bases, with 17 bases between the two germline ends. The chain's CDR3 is CASRLEGREHGYTF. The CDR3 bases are TGTGCCAGTAGGTTGGAGGGGAGGGAGCATGGCTACACCTTC.

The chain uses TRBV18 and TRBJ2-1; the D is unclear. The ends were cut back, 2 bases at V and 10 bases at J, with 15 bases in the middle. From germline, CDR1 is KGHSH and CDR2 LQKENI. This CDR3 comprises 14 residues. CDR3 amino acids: CASSPSAQVREQFF. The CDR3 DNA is TGTGCCAGCTCACCATCGGCGCAGGTCCGGGAGCAGTTCTTC.

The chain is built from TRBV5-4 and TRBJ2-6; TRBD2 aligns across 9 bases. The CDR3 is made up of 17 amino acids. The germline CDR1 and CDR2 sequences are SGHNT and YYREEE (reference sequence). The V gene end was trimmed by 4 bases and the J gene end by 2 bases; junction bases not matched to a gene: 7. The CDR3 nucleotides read TGTGCCAGCAGCAAAGCGGGAGGTGCTCCTGGGGCCAACGTCCTGACTTTC. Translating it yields CASSKAGGAPGANVLTF.

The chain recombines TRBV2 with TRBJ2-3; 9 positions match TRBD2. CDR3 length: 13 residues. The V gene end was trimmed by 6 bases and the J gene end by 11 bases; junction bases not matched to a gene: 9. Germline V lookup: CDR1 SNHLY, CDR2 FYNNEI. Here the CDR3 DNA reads TGTGCCAGCAGCACTATTAGCGGGAGAATGCAGTATTTT. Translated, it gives CASSTISGRMQYF.

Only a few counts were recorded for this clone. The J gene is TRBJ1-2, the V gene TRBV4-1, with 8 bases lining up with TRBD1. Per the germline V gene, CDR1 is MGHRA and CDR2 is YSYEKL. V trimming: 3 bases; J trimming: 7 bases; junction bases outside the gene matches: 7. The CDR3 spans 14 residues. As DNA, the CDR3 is TGCGCCAGCAGCCATGCCGGACAGGGAAGTGGCTACACCTTC. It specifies CASSHAGQGSGYTF.

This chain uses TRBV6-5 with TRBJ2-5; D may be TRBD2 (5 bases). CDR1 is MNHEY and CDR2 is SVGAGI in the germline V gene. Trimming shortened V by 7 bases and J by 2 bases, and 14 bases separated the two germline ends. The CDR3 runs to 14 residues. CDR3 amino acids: CASISGSGQETQYF. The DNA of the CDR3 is TGTGCCAGCATCTCGGGGTCGGGGCAAGAGACCCAGTACTTC.

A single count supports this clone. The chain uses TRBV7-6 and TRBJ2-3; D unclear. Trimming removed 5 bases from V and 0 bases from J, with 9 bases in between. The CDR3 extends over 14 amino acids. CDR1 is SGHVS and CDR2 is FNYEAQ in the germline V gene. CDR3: CASSRLTSTDTQYF. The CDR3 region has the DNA TGTGCCAGCAGCCGCCTAACGAGCACAGATACGCAGTATTTT.

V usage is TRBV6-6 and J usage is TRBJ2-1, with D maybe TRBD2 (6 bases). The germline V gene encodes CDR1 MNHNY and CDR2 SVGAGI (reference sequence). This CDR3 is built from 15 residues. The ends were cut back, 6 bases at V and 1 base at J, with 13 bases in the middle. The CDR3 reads CASRTGGGSYNEQFF. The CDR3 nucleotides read TGTGCCAGCAGAACAGGAGGAGGGTCCTACAATGAGCAGTTCTTC.

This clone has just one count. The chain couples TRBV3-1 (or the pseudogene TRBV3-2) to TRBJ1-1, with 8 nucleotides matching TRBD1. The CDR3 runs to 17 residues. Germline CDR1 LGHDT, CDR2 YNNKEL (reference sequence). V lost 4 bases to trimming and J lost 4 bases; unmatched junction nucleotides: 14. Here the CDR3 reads CASSPSGGFDPSTEAFF. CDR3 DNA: TGTGCCAGCAGCCCGTCAGGGGGCTTTGATCCCTCCACTGAAGCTTTCTTT.

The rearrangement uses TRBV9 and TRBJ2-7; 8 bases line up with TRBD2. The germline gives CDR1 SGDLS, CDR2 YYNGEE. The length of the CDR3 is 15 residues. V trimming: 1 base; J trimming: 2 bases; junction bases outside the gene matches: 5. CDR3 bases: TGTGCCAGCAGCGTAAGTGGGACTAGTACCTACGAGCAGTACTTC. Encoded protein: CASSVSGTSTYEQYF.

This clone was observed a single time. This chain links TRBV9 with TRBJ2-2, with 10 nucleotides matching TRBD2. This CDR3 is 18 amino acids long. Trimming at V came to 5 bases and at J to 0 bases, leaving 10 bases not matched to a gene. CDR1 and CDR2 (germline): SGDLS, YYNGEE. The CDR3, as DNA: TGTGCCAGCAGGCGTCCTTTAGCGGGAGGACCGAACACCGGGGAGCTGTTTTTT. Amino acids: CASRRPLAGGPNTGELFF.

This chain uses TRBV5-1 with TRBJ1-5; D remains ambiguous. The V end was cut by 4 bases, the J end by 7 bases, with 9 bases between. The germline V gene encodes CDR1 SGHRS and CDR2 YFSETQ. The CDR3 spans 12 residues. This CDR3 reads CASSANPQPQHF. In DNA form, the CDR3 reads TGCGCCAGCAGCGCGAACCCCCAGCCCCAGCATTTT.